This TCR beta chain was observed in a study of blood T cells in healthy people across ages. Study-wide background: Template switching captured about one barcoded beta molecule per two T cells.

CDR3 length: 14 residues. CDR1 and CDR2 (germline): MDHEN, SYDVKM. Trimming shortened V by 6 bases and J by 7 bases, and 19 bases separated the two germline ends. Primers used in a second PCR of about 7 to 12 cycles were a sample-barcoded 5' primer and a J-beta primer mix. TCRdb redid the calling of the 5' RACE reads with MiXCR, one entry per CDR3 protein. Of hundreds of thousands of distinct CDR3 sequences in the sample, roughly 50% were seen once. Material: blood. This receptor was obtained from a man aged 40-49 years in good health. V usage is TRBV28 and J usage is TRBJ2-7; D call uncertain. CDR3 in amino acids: CASSPLLGSLEQYF. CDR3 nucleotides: TGTGCCAGCAGCCCATTACTTGGTTCCCTAGAGCAGTACTTC.